A selection of T cell receptor beta chains follows, all from one sample in a study of chemoradiotherapy in HPV16-positive cancers. The data were produced by immunoSEQ multiplex PCR, yet TCRdb's version contains in-frame clones alone and is incomplete. This table holds 65,000 to 80,000 clones, about 88% found once. The material sequenced was blood, taken from a patient who underwent chemoradiotherapy. These receptors came from a human donor with HPV-associated anogenital cancer. CDR3s include the opening cysteine and the closing phenylalanine or tryptophan. The D gene is left open where the match is weak. Clone size, where shown, is once, few, many, or a class for clones that have expanded.

CDR3 length | J gene | D gene | clone size | V gene | CDR3 protein | CDR3 DNA
14 | TRBJ1-1 | . | . | TRBV19 | CASAGPSGYTEAFF | TGTGCCAGTGCTGGCCCCTCAGGGTACACTGAAGCTTTCTTT
15 | TRBJ2-1 | TRBD2 | . | TRBV9 | CASSPLAGGDDEQFF | TGTGCCAGCAGCCCACTAGCGGGGGGTGACGATGAGCAGTTCTTC
16 | TRBJ1-1 | . | . | TRBV30 | CAWSSPLGTGNTEAFF | TGTGCCTGGAGTTCACCGCTCGGCACAGGGAACACTGAAGCTTTCTTT
15 | TRBJ2-5 | TRBD1 | . | TRBV6-5 | CASSYSSGGRETQYF | TGTGCCAGCAGTTACTCGTCAGGGGGCCGGGAGACCCAGTACTTC
15 | TRBJ2-5 | TRBD1 | once | TRBV2 | CASSDGQGRGETQYF | TGTGCCAGCAGTGACGGACAGGGTCGAGGGGAGACCCAGTACTTC
14 | TRBJ2-7 | . | once | TRBV7-9 | CASSLQFSGVEQYF | TGTGCCAGCAGCTTACAATTCTCGGGGGTCGAGCAGTACTTC
16 | TRBJ2-3 | . | . | TRBV5-1 | CASSYGGTALSNTQYF | TGCGCCAGCAGCTATGGAGGGACAGCTCTCTCGAATACGCAGTATTTT
15 | TRBJ2-7 | TRBD1 | once | TRBV19 | CASSTIQGARYEQYF | TGTGCCAGTAGTACCATACAGGGGGCTAGGTACGAGCAGTACTTC
15 | TRBJ2-3 | . | . | TRBV7-9 | CASSLAPGSADTQYF | TGTGCCAGCAGCTTAGCGCCGGGGAGCGCAGATACGCAGTATTTT
15 | TRBJ2-5 | TRBD2 | . | TRBV11-1 | CASSFGAGGGETQYF | TGTGCCAGCAGCTTTGGAGCGGGAGGTGGAGAGACCCAGTACTTC
15 | TRBJ1-2 | . | . | TRBV7-2 | CASSSSGTFNYGYTF | TGTGCCAGCAGCTCCTCCGGGACGTTTAACTATGGCTACACCTTC
12 | TRBJ1-1 | . | . | TRBV11-2 | CASSFLNTEAFF | TGTGCCAGCAGCTTCTTGAACACTGAAGCTTTCTTT
13 | TRBJ2-6 | . | . | TRBV7-9 | CASSGSGANVLTF | TGTGCCAGCAGCGGGTCTGGGGCCAACGTCCTGACTTTC
15 | TRBJ1-1 | TRBD1 | . | TRBV5-6 | CASSPGQGLNTEAFF | TGTGCCAGCAGCCCAGGACAGGGTTTGAACACTGAAGCTTTCTTT
14 | TRBJ2-5 | TRBD2 | once | TRBV30 | CAWLLAGGQETQYF | TGTGCCTGGCTACTAGCGGGGGGCCAAGAGACCCAGTACTTC
12 | TRBJ2-1 | . | . | TRBV2 | CASSGDYNEQFF | TGTGCCAGCAGTGGAGACTATAATGAGCAGTTCTTC
12 | TRBJ1-1 | . | . | TRBV18 | CASSPRGAQAFF | TGTGCCAGCTCACCGAGGGGGGCCCAAGCTTTCTTT
16 | TRBJ1-1 | TRBD1 | . | TRBV7-8 | CASRDRGARMNTEAFF | TGTGCCAGCAGGGACAGGGGTGCAAGGATGAACACTGAAGCTTTCTTT
14 | TRBJ2-5 | . | . | TRBV5-5 | CASSLTLYQETQYF | TGTGCCAGCAGTCTGACTTTGTACCAAGAGACCCAGTACTTC
15 | TRBJ1-1 | . | . | TRBV9 | CASSVLGGGSTEAFF | TGTGCCAGCAGCGTATTGGGGGGAGGATCCACTGAAGCTTTCTTT
13 | TRBJ2-7 | . | . | TRBV2 | CASQRNTAYEQYF | TGTGCCAGCCAGCGGAATACCGCCTACGAGCAGTACTTC
13 | TRBJ2-3 | . | few | TRBV6-1 | CASSDRFEDTQYF | TGTGCCAGCTCAGACCGGTTTGAGGATACGCAGTATTTT
15 | TRBJ2-5 | TRBD1 | . | TRBV15 | CATSSQQGAKETQYF | TGTGCCACCAGCAGCCAACAGGGGGCAAAAGAGACCCAGTACTTC
11 | TRBJ1-2 | TRBD1 | . | TRBV4-2 | CASSWTGRYTF | TGTGCCAGCAGCTGGACAGGGCGCTACACCTTC
12 | TRBJ2-2 | . | . | TRBV10-3 | CAIDGGTGELFF | TGTGCCATCGACGGGGGTACCGGGGAGCTGTTTTTT
13 | TRBJ2-5 | . | . | TRBV6-1 | CAISTGYQETQYF | TGTGCCATTTCGACAGGCTACCAAGAGACCCAGTACTTC
13 | TRBJ2-5 | TRBD1 | . | TRBV5-5 | CASSRTGQETQYF | TGTGCCAGCAGCCGGACAGGGCAAGAGACCCAGTACTTC
15 | TRBJ2-3 | TRBD2 | . | TRBV6-5 | CASSYSGGQTDTQYF | TGTGCCAGCAGTTATTCGGGGGGGCAAACAGATACGCAGTATTTT
13 | TRBJ1-1 | TRBD1 | . | TRBV27 | CASSLLGQGAAFF | TGTGCCAGCAGCTTACTCGGACAGGGGGCGGCTTTCTTT
12 | TRBJ2-1 | . | . | TRBV7-2 | CASSSMNNEQFF | TGTGCCAGCAGCTCTATGAACAATGAGCAGTTCTTC
18 | TRBJ2-7 | . | . | TRBV11-2 | CASSSLLRAAGQAYEQYF | TGTGCCAGCAGCTCACTTCTAAGAGCGGCGGGTCAGGCCTACGAGCAGTACTTC
17 | TRBJ2-1 | TRBD2 | . | TRBV28 | CASSLLTSGRAMDEQFF | TGTGCCAGCAGTCTCTTGACTAGCGGGAGGGCCATGGATGAGCAGTTCTTC
13 | TRBJ1-2 | . | . | TRBV5-6 | CASSLDGSDGYTF | TGTGCCAGCAGCTTGGATGGGTCCGATGGCTACACCTTC
13 | TRBJ2-5 | TRBD1 | . | TRBV15 | CATTTGAQETQYF | TGTGCCACCACGACAGGGGCCCAAGAGACCCAGTACTTC
17 | TRBJ2-3 | TRBD2 | once | TRBV11-3 | CASSAGTSGAGTDTQYF | TGTGCCAGCAGCGCCGGGACTAGCGGGGCCGGCACAGATACGCAGTATTTT
12 | TRBJ2-3 | . | . | TRBV4-2 | CASSSPGDTQYF | TGTGCCAGCAGCTCTCCTGGAGATACGCAGTATTTT
13 | TRBJ2-3 | . | . | TRBV2 | CASSETPGDTQYF | TGTGCCAGCAGTGAAACCCCGGGGGATACGCAGTATTTT
12 | TRBJ2-3 | . | . | TRBV5-6 | CASSSVRDIKYF | TGTGCCAGCAGCTCGGTCCGGGACATTAAGTATTTT
13 | TRBJ2-2 | . | . | TRBV29-1 | CSVEDANTGELFF | TGCAGCGTTGAAGATGCGAACACCGGGGAGCTGTTTTTT
13 | TRBJ2-7 | . | . | TRBV6-1 | CASRGGLAYEQYF | TGTGCCAGCAGGGGGGGTCTAGCCTACGAGCAGTACTTC
14 | TRBJ2-1 | TRBD2 | . | TRBV5-1 | CASSPGTSGDEQFF | TGCGCCAGCAGCCCCGGGACTAGCGGGGATGAGCAGTTCTTC
14 | TRBJ2-7 | . | . | TRBV25-1 | CASSAPGRAYEQYF | TGTGCCAGCAGTGCCCCGGGACGGGCCTACGAGCAGTACTTC
15 | TRBJ2-7 | TRBD1 | . | TRBV9 | CASSVAGQGYHEQYF | TGTGCCAGCAGCGTAGCGGGACAGGGATACCACGAGCAGTACTTC
14 | TRBJ2-1 | . | . | TRBV7-8 | CASSLRGLGNEQFF | TGTGCCAGCAGCCTACGGGGACTGGGGAATGAGCAGTTCTTC